A selection of T cell receptor beta chains follows, all from one sample in a study of T cell responses to AZD1222 COVID-19 vaccine. Clones were sequenced by immunoSEQ multiplex PCR, and TCRdb holds only the in-frame ones, with some missing. Of tens of thousands of clones in the sample, about 91% were seen once. The specimen comprised peripheral blood, sampled on day 0 of AZD1222 vaccination. The receptor set was obtained from an adult in good health. CDR3s include the opening cysteine and the closing phenylalanine or tryptophan. The D gene is left open where the match is weak. Clone size is shown for a subset of rows, as once, few, many or a class of expanded clone.

clone size	V gene	J gene	D gene	CDR3 DNA	CDR3 protein
NA	TRBV2	TRBJ2-7	NA	TGTGCCAGCAGTGCTGTGAGACTAGGGACCTACGAGCAGTACTTC	CASSAVRLGTYEQYF
NA	TRBV28	TRBJ2-2	TRBD1	TGTGCCAGCAAACCGAGTCGGACAGGGGACACCGGGGAGCTGTTTTTT	CASKPSRTGDTGELFF
NA	TRBV9	TRBJ2-1	TRBD2	TGTGCCAGCAGCGTAGGACTAGCGCAAAACAATGAGCAGTTCTTC	CASSVGLAQNNEQFF
NA	TRBV20-1	TRBJ1-5	NA	TGCAGTGCTAGTGGGGAGTACAATCAGCCCCAGCATTTT	CSASGEYNQPQHF
NA	TRBV5-1	TRBJ2-7	TRBD2	TGCGCCAGCAGCCTGTCTCTAGCGGGATACGAGCAGTACTTC	CASSLSLAGYEQYF
NA	TRBV7-9	TRBJ2-3	NA	TGTGCCAGCAGCTCCACCTCAGATACGCAGTATTTT	CASSSTSDTQYF
NA	TRBV24-1	TRBJ2-1	TRBD1	TGTGCCACCAGGCCGGGACAGGGGGCGTATGAGCAGTTCTTC	CATRPGQGAYEQFF
NA	TRBV7-8	TRBJ2-1	NA	TGTGCCAGCAGGGGTTATCTGGGCCGATACAATGAGCAGTTCTTC	CASRGYLGRYNEQFF
once	TRBV7-7	TRBJ2-1	NA	TGTGCCAGCAGCACACGGTCCAATTCGGATGAGCAGTTCTTC	CASSTRSNSDEQFF
NA	TRBV28	TRBJ1-1	NA	TGTGCCAGCAGTTTACCCCTAAACACTGAAGCTTTCTTT	CASSLPLNTEAFF
NA	TRBV18	TRBJ2-3	NA	TGTGCCAGCTCACCATTACGTGGCAGAGATACGCAGTATTTT	CASSPLRGRDTQYF
NA	TRBV5-1	TRBJ2-3	TRBD2	TGCGCCAGCAGCCCTAGCGGGAGGGCCGTGCGGCTCAGAGATACGCAGTATTTT	CASSPSGRAVRLRDTQYF
NA	TRBV18	TRBJ2-5	NA	TGTGCCAGCTCACACGGGGCCCCAGAGACCCAGTACTTC	CASSHGAPETQYF
NA	TRBV5-6	TRBJ1-5	NA	TGTGCCAGCAGCTTGGTAGGTCAGCATCAGCCCCAGCATTTT	CASSLVGQHQPQHF
NA	TRBV4-3	TRBJ1-5	TRBD1	TGCGCCAGCAGCCAAGCCCAGGGGGCCGGTCAGCCCCAGCATTTT	CASSQAQGAGQPQHF
once	TRBV27	TRBJ2-7	TRBD2	TGTGCCAGCAGTCCAGGGACTAGCGGGATCGAGCAGTACTTC	CASSPGTSGIEQYF
NA	TRBV20-1	TRBJ1-1	NA	TGCAGTGCGGGACAAGACACTGAAGCTTTCTTT	CSAGQDTEAFF
NA	TRBV27	TRBJ2-5	TRBD2	TGTGCCAGCAGTTGCCCCGGACTAGCGGGAGTATCGGTAGAGACCCAGTACTTC	CASSCPGLAGVSVETQYF
once	TRBV27	TRBJ2-7	TRBD2	TGTGCCAAAAATTCGGGACTAGCGGGAGGTTTGAGCTCCTACGAGCAGTACTTC	CAKNSGLAGGLSSYEQYF
NA	TRBV6-5	TRBJ1-2	NA	TGTGCCAGCGGACATGGGGAGAATGGCTACACCTTC	CASGHGENGYTF
once	TRBV6-2/TRBV6-3	TRBJ2-5	TRBD2	TGTGCCAGCAGTACACTAGCGGGGTACCAAGAGACCCAGTACTTC	CASSTLAGYQETQYF
NA	TRBV9	TRBJ1-1	NA	TGTGCCAGCAGCGTAGTCGGGGACATGAACACTGAAGCTTTCTTT	CASSVVGDMNTEAFF
NA	TRBV25-1	TRBJ2-6	NA	TGTGCCAGCGGGGATCGAGGGGGTTCTATCTCTGGGGCCAACGTCCTGACTTTC	CASGDRGGSISGANVLTF
NA	TRBV9	TRBJ2-1	NA	TGTGCCAGCTCGGGGTTCCATGAGCAGTTCTTC	CASSGFHEQFF
NA	TRBV6-2/TRBV6-3	TRBJ2-4	NA	TGTGCCAGCAGTTACGATGCGGGACTTCGAAACATTCAGTACTTC	CASSYDAGLRNIQYF
NA	TRBV28	TRBJ2-5	TRBD2	TGTGCCAGCAGTCCAAGACTAGCGGGAGTGTCAAAGACCCAGTACTTC	CASSPRLAGVSKTQYF
NA	TRBV10-3	TRBJ2-1	TRBD2	TGTGCCATCAGCCCCGGGACTACCTACAATGAGCAGTTCTTC	CAISPGTTYNEQFF
NA	TRBV5-5	TRBJ1-3	NA	TGTGCCAGCAGCTTTCCGGGATCTGGAAACACCATATATTTT	CASSFPGSGNTIYF
NA	TRBV2	TRBJ1-1	NA	TGTGCCAACCCAAGAGGGGGGGAGCTTGATGAAGCTTTCTTT	CANPRGGELDEAFF
NA	TRBV19	TRBJ2-7	NA	TGTGCCAGTAGTATCCTTCCGGGGGCTTCCTACGAGCAGTACTTC	CASSILPGASYEQYF
once	TRBV15	TRBJ2-1	TRBD2	TGTGCCACCAGCCGCTCGACTAGCGGCTACTCCTACAATGAGCAGTTCTTC	CATSRSTSGYSYNEQFF
NA	TRBV21-1	TRBJ2-2	NA	TGTGCCAGCAGCAAACGGAAAGCCGGGGAGCTGTTTTTT	CASSKRKAGELFF
NA	TRBV7-9	TRBJ1-5	NA	TGTGCCAGCAGCTTAGGGCAGACTAATCAGCCCCAGCATTTT	CASSLGQTNQPQHF
NA	TRBV5-1	TRBJ1-5	NA	TGCGGAGGGTCGGGGCCCCAGCATTTT	CGGSGPQHF
NA	TRBV28	TRBJ2-1	NA	TGTGCCAGCAGTCCTTACAATGAGCAGTTCTTC	CASSPYNEQFF
NA	TRBV12-3/TRBV12-4	TRBJ2-5	NA	TGTGCCAGCAGTTTGCAGGGAGGAGAGACCCAGTACTTC	CASSLQGGETQYF
NA	TRBV12-3/TRBV12-4	TRBJ1-1	NA	TGTGCCAGCAGGTCAGGGGCCCTTGAAGCTTTCTTT	CASRSGALEAFF
NA	TRBV5-1	TRBJ1-1	NA	TGCGCCAGCACGGGGAGAGGGTATAGGACTGAAGCTTTCTTT	CASTGRGYRTEAFF
NA	TRBV25-1	TRBJ1-4	NA	TGTGCCAGCAGTGAGCCCCGAGGGACTAATGAAAAACTGTTTTTT	CASSEPRGTNEKLFF
NA	TRBV5-1	TRBJ2-7	TRBD2	TGCGCCAGCAGCTCTGGACTAGCCAGCTCCTACGAGCAGTACTTC	CASSSGLASSYEQYF
NA	TRBV6-5	TRBJ1-6	NA	TGTGCCAGCAGTTACTCTTTAACCGGGAGTAATTCACCCCTCCACTTT	CASSYSLTGSNSPLHF
NA	TRBV27	TRBJ2-7	NA	TGTGCCAGCAGTTTTAATAGGGCCCCCTACGAGCAGTACTTC	CASSFNRAPYEQYF
NA	TRBV5-1	TRBJ1-2	NA	TGCGCCAGCAGCTCGGGCAGGGTAGGGGGCTATGGCTACACCTTC	CASSSGRVGGYGYTF
NA	TRBV6-5	TRBJ2-2	NA	TGTGCCAGCAGTTCCGGCGAGGGCCTGTTTTTT	CASSSGEGLFF
NA	TRBV5-1	TRBJ2-5	TRBD1	TGCGCCAGCAGGGAAGGGGGCGGGGAGACCCAGTACTTC	CASREGGGETQYF
NA	TRBV28	TRBJ2-2	TRBD1	TGTGCCACCCGACGGTGGACAGGGGGCTTAAGGAACACCGGGGAGCTGTTTTTT	CATRRWTGGLRNTGELFF
NA	TRBV24-1	TRBJ2-3	NA	TGTGCCACCAGTGGCGGGGGCCTAGCGGAGCTCACAGATACGCAGTATTTT	CATSGGGLAELTDTQYF
NA	TRBV27	TRBJ2-1	TRBD2	TGTGCCAGCAGTAAAGCGGGAGGCCTGTACAATGAGCAGTTCTTC	CASSKAGGLYNEQFF
NA	TRBV4-1	TRBJ2-5	NA	TGCGCCAGCAGCCAAGTTGGGGAAAGGAAAGAGACCCAGTACTTC	CASSQVGERKETQYF
few	TRBV27	TRBJ1-6	NA	TGTGCCTCAAAGGCCCTAAATAATTCACCCCTCCACTTT	CASKALNNSPLHF
NA	TRBV2	TRBJ1-2	TRBD1	TGTGCCGGGGACAGAGGAGATGGCTACACCTTC	CAGDRGDGYTF
NA	TRBV19	TRBJ2-1	NA	TGTGCCAGTAGTATGCCCCTAGTAAGCTCCTACAATGAGCAGTTCTTC	CASSMPLVSSYNEQFF
NA	TRBV27	TRBJ2-5	NA	TGTGCCAGCAGTTTAGGGGCAGGGGCAGAGACCCAGTACTTC	CASSLGAGAETQYF
few	TRBV2	TRBJ2-2	NA	TGTGCCAGCAGTTGGGGTCTCGGGGAGCTGTTTTTT	CASSWGLGELFF
NA	TRBV6-5	TRBJ2-1	NA	TGTGCCAGCAGTCAAAACCCGCCCTACAATGAGCAGTTCTTC	CASSQNPPYNEQFF
NA	TRBV5-4	TRBJ2-1	NA	TGTGCCAGCCGCTCTAAGGCCCGGGCCCGCGGTTTAGATGAGCAGTTCTTC	CASRSKARARGLDEQFF
NA	TRBV28	TRBJ2-7	TRBD2	TGTGCCAGCAGAAAGCGGGAGGGAGGACGTTACGAGCAGTACTTC	CASRKREGGRYEQYF
NA	TRBV7-3	TRBJ2-1	NA	TGTGCCAGCAGCTTAAGTGGCGGGGCGACCCTGGATCTCGAGCAGTTCTTC	CASSLSGGATLDLEQFF